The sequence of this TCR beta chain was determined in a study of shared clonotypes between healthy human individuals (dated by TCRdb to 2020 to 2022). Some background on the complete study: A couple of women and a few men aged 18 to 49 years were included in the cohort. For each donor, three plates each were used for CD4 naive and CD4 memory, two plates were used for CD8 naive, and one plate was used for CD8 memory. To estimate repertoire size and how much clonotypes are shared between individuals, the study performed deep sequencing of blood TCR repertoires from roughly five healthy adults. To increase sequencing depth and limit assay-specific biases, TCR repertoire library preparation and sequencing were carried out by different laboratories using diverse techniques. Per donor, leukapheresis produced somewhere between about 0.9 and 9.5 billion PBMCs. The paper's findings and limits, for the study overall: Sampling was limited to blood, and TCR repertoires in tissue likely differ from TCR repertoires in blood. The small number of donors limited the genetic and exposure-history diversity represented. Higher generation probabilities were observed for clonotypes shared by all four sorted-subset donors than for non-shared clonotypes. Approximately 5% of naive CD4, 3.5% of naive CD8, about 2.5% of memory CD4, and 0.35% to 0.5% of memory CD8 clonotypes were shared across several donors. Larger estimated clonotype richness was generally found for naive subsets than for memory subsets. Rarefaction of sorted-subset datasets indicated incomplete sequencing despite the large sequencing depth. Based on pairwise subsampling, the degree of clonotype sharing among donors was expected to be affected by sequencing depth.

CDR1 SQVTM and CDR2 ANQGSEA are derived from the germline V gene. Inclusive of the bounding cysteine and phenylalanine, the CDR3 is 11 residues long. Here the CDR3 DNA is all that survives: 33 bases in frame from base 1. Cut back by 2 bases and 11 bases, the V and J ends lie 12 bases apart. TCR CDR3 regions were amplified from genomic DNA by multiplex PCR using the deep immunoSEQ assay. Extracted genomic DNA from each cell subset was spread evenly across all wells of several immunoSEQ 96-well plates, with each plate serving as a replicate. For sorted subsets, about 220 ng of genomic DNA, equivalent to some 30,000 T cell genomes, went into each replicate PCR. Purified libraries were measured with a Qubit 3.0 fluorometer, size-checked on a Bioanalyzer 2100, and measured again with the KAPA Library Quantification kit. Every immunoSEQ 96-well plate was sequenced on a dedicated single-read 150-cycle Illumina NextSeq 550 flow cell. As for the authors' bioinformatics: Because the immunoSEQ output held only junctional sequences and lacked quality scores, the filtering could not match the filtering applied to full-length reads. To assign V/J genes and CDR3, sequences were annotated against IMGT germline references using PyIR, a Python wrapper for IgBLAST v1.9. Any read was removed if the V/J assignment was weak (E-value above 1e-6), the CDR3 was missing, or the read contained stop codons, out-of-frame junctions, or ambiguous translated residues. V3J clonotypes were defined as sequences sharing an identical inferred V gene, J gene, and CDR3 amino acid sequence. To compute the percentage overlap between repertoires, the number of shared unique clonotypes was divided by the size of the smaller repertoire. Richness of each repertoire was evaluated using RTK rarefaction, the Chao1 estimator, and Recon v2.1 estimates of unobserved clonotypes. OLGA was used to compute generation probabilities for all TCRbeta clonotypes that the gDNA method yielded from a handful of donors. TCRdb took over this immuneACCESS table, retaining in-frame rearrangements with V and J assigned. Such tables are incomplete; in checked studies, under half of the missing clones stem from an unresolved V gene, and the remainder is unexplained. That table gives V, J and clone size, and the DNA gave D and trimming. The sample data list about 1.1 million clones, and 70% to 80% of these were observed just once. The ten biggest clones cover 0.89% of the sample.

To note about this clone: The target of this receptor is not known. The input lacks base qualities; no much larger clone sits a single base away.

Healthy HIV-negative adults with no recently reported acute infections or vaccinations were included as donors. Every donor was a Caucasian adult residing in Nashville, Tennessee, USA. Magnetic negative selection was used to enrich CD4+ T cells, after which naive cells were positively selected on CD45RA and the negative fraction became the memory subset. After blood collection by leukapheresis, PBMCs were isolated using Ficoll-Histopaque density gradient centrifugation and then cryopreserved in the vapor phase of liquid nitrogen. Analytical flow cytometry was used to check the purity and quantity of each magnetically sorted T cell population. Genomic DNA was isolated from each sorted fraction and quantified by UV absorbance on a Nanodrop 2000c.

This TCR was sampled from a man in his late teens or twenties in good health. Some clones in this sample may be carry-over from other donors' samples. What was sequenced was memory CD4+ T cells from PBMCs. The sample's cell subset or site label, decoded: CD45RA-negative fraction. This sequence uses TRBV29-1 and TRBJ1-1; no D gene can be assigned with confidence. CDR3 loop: CSVEWGEMAFF. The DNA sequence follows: TGCAGCGTTGAATGGGGAGAGATGGCTTTCTTT.